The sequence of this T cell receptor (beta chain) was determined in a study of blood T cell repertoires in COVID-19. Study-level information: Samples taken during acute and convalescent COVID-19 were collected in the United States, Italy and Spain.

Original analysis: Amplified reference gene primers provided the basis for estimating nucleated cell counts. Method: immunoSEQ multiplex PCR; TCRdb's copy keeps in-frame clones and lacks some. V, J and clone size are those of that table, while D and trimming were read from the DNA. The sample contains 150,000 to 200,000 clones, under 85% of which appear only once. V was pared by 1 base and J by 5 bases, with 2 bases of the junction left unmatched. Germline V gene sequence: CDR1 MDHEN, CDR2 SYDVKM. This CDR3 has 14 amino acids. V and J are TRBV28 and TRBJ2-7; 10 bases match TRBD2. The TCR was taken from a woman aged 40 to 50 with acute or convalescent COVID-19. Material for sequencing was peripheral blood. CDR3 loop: CASSLSGTSDEQYF. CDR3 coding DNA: TGTGCCAGCAGTTTATCCGGGACTAGCGACGAGCAGTACTTC.